This T cell receptor beta chain was sequenced in a study of T cell changes during pregnancy in multiple sclerosis (dated by TCRdb to the late 2010s). Context from the whole study: In women with multiple sclerosis, the researchers looked at how the T cell repertoire shifted as pregnancy progressed.

Trimming removed 1 base from V and 7 bases from J; the gene matches leave 9 bases unexplained. CDR1 and CDR2 are drawn from the germline V gene (reference sequence): SEHNR, FQNEAQ. Including the terminal cysteine and phenylalanine, the CDR3 comprises 15 residues. Left in the record is the CDR3 DNA by itself, 45 bases read in frame from the first base. Libraries were prepared through the immunoSEQ multiplex PCR assay. TCRdb retrieved this table from immuneACCESS and kept in-frame rearrangements only. Not all clones are present; in checked studies, unresolved V genes account for under half, and no reason is known for the remainder. This sample gives about 46,000 clones in total; about 90% of them show up just once. Of the sample, roughly 0.34% falls within the top ten clones. As to this clone: The clone's antigen remains unknown. No qualities accompany the bases; no much larger clone lies one base away.

The receptor was isolated from a female donor in good health, enrolled as a control in a pregnancy study. The chain links TRBV7-9 with TRBJ1-2; TRBD1 agrees with 7 junctional bases. Source: CD4+ T cells from peripheral blood mononuclear cells, taken in the second trimester of pregnancy. Read as DNA, the sequence is TGTGCCAGCAGCTTAGGGGGGGCAGGGGGAAGTGGCTACACCTTC. The resulting protein is CASSLGGAGGSGYTF.